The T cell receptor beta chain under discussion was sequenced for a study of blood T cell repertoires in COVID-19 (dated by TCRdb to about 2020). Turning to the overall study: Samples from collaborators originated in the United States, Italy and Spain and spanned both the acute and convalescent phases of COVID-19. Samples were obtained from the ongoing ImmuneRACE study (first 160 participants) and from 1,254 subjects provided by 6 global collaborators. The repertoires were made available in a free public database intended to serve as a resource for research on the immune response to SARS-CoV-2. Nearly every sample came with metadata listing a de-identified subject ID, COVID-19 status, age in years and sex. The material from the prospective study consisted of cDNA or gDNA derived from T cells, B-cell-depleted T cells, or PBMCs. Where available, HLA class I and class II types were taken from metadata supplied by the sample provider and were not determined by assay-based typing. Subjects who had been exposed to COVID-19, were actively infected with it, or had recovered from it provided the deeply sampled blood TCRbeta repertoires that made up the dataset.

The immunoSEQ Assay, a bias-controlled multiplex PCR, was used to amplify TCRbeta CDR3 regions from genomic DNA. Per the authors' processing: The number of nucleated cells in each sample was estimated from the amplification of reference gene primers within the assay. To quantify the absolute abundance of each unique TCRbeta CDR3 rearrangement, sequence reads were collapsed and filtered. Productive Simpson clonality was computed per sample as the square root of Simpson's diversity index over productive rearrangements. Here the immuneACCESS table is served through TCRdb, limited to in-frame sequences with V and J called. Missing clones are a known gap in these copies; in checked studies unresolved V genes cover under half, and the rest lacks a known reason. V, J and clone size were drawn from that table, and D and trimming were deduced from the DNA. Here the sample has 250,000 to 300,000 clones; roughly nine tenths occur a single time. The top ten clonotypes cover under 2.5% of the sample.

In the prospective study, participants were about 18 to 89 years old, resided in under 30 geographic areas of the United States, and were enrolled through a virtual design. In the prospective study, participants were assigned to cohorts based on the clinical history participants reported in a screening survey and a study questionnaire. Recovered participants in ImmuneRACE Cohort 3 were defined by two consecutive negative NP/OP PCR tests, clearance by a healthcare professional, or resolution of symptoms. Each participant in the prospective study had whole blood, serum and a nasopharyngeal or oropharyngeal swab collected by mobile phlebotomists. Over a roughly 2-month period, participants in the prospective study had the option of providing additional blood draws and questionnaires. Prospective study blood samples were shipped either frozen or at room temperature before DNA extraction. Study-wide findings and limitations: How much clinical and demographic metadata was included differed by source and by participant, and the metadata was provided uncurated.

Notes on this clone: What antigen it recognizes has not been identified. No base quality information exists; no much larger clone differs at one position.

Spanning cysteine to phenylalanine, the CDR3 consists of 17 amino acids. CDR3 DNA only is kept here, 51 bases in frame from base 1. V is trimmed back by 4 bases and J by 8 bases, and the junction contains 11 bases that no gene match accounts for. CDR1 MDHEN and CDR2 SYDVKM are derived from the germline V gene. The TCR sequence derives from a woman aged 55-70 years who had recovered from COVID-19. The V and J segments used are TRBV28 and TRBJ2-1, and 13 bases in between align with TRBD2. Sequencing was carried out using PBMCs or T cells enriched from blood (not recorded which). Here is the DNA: TGTGCCAGCAGTTCATCCTTACTAGCGGGGGGGCCTTATGAGCAGTTCTTC. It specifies CASSSSLLAGGPYEQFF. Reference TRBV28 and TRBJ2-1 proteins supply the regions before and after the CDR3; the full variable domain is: DVKVTQSSRYLVKRTGEKVFLECVQDMDHENMFWYRQDPGLGLRLIYFSYDVKMKEKGDIPEGYSVSREKKERFSLILESASTNQTSMYLCASSSSLLAGGPYEQFFGPGTRLTVL.